What follows is one T cell receptor beta chain and its context. This entry is derived from a study of human T cells and chemical hapten exposure. The CDR3 has 13 residues. V was cut by 0 bases and J by 8 bases, with 12 bases left in between. Per the germline V gene, CDR1 is DFQATT and CDR2 is SNEGSKA (reference sequence). TCRdb called the RACE reads again in MiXCR, with one record for every CDR3 protein. The sample yields tens of thousands of distinct CDR3 sequences, 7.4% seen once. Time point of the sample: healthy volunteer bleed at 2 weeks. Total RNA extraction was carried out from unfractionated whole blood.

This rearrangement joins TRBV20-1 to TRBJ2-3, with D tentatively TRBD2 (6 bases). Sequenced: whole blood. This clonotype originated in a human donor in good health. Some clones in this sample may be carry-over from other donors' samples. CDR3: CSARDLRGTTQYF. In nucleotides, the CDR3 is TGCAGTGCTAGAGATCTCCGGGGGACTACGCAGTATTTT.